The next 13 T cell receptor beta chains were all read from a single sample in a study of blood T cell repertoires in COVID-19. The table came from immunoSEQ multiplex PCR; TCRdb's copy has only in-frame clones and leaves some out. The table lists nearly 250,000 clones, around 89% of them singletons, with 0.85% to 0.95% in the top ten. Sequencing used PBMCs or T cells enriched from blood (not recorded which). Source of these receptors: a man aged 50 to 59 who had been exposed to COVID-19.

The chain joins TRBV27 to TRBJ1-5, with D possibly TRBD1 on 5 matching bases. Per the germline V gene, CDR1 is MNHEY and CDR2 is SMNVEV (reference sequence). The V gene lost 1 base and the J gene lost 1 base, with 11 bases spanning the gap. CDR3 length equals 16 residues. DNA for the CDR3: TGTGCCAGCAGTTTATTAGGGGCGGACAGCAATCAGCCCCAGCATTTT. This translates into CASSLLGADSNQPQHF.

In this sample, this clone turned up once. This chain links TRBV11-2 with TRBJ1-4; 8 bases are shared with TRBD1. Germline V gene lookup returns CDR1 SGHAT and CDR2 FQNNGV. CDR3 length: 16 amino acids. V was pared by 2 bases and J by 7 bases, with 9 bases of the junction left unmatched. This chain's CDR3 is CASSLNPTGAVEKLFF. The CDR3, as DNA: TGTGCCAGCAGCTTAAATCCGACAGGGGCGGTTGAAAAACTGTTTTTT.

This rearrangement joins TRBV5-1 to TRBJ1-4; 8 bases map to TRBD1. The germline V gene has CDR1 SGHRS and CDR2 YFSETQ. The junction had 6 bases not matched to a gene; V was cut back by 1 base and J by 1 base. This CDR3 spans 17 amino acids. The CDR3 reads CASSLRPRGRTNEKLFF. DNA for the CDR3: TGCGCCAGCAGCTTGCGTCCCAGGGGGCGAACTAATGAAAAACTGTTTTTT.

The DNA of the CDR3 is TGTGCCAGCCGGGGGAAGAAGGGGCAGGAAACGAACACCGGGGAGCTGTTTTTT. Translating gives CASRGKKGQETNTGELFF. This chain uses TRBV5-4 with TRBJ2-2; D perhaps matches TRBD2 (6 bases). Per the germline V gene, CDR1 is SGHNT and CDR2 is YYREEE (reference sequence). The V gene lost 7 bases and the J gene lost 0 bases, with 22 bases spanning the gap. The CDR3 sequence is 18 residues long.

J is TRBJ2-3 and V is TRBV27; 7 bases match TRBD1. This CDR3 is 14 amino acids long. J lost 5 bases, V lost 4 bases, and 6 bases had no gene match. In germline, CDR1 is MNHEY, CDR2 SMNVEV (reference sequence). The CDR3 DNA reads TGTGCCAGCAGTTCACAGGGGTACGGAGATACGCAGTATTTT. This gives the protein CASSSQGYGDTQYF.

This chain connects TRBV30 to TRBJ1-1; D might be TRBD1 (6 bases). The V end was cut by 3 bases, the J end by 4 bases, with 15 bases between. The CDR3 runs 14 residues. Germline values: CDR1 GTSNPN, CDR2 SVGIG (reference sequence). The CDR3 region is CAWSPLGAGTEAFF. The CDR3 DNA is TGTGCCTGGAGCCCTCTGGGGGCAGGCACTGAAGCTTTCTTT.

The chain is built from TRBV7-9 and TRBJ1-3; D is unresolved. Germline V gene sequence: CDR1 SEHNR, CDR2 FQNEAQ (reference sequence). V was trimmed by 8 bases and J by 2 bases, leaving 4 bases between them. The CDR3 sequence is 11 residues long. CDR3 sequence (DNA): TGTGCCAGCGAGGCTGGAAACACCATATATTTT. As protein: CASEAGNTIYF.

The chain uses TRBV19 and TRBJ1-3, with 7 bases that match TRBD1. Germline values: CDR1 LNHDA, CDR2 SQIVND (reference sequence). The CDR3 runs 14 residues. V gave up 10 bases and J gave up 2 bases; unmatched junction bases: 8. CDR3 in DNA: TGTGCCACCGACGAACAGGGGACTGGAAACACCATATATTTT. This codes for CATDEQGTGNTIYF. The full variable domain, in which reference TRBV19 and TRBJ1-3 provide the parts outside the CDR3, is DGGITQSPKYLFRKEGQNVTLSCEQNLNHDAMYWYRQDPGQGLRLIYYSQIVNDFQKGDIAEGYSVSREKKESFPLTVTSAQKNPTAFYLCATDEQGTGNTIYFGEGSWLTVV.

This chain uses TRBV28 with TRBJ1-1; D is possibly TRBD1 (6 bases). Germline-derived CDR1 and CDR2 are MDHEN and SYDVKM. The CDR3 spans 11 residues. Trimming took 4 bases from V and 7 from J, leaving 7 bases between them. CDR3 in amino acids: CASSYRDEAFF. CDR3 coding DNA: TGTGCCAGCAGTTACAGGGATGAAGCTTTCTTT. The full variable domain, its missing parts supplied by reference TRBV28 and TRBJ1-1, is DVKVTQSSRYLVKRTGEKVFLECVQDMDHENMFWYRQDPGLGLRLIYFSYDVKMKEKGDIPEGYSVSREKKERFSLILESASTNQTSMYLCASSYRDEAFFGQGTRLTVV.

The V gene is TRBV7-6, the J gene TRBJ2-2; maybe TRBD1 (6 bases). V was shortened by 1 base and J by 5 bases, with 11 bases between the two germline ends. The CDR3 loop spans 15 amino acids. Germline-derived CDR1 and CDR2 are SGHVS and FNYEAQ. Written as DNA, the CDR3 is TGTGCCAGCAGCTTAGACAGGGTTTCTACCGGGGAGCTGTTTTTT. Amino acid sequence: CASSLDRVSTGELFF.

V is TRBV6-2 or TRBV6-3 and J is TRBJ1-5; D is perhaps TRBD1 (5 bases). The CDR3 has 15 amino acids. Germline-derived CDR1 and CDR2 are MNHEY and SVGEGT. With 1 base removed from V and 3 bases from J, the gap between germline ends came to 10 bases. In nucleotides, the CDR3 is TGTGCCAGCAGTTACTACGGGGGACTCAATCAGCCCCAGCATTTT. Translated: CASSYYGGLNQPQHF.

The CDR3 sequence is CASSQPSGSNTGELFF. In DNA form, the CDR3 reads TGCGCCAGCAGCCAACCTAGCGGGAGTAACACCGGGGAGCTGTTTTTT. This sequence joins TRBV4-1 and TRBJ2-2, with TRBD2 identical over 10 bases. In germline, CDR1 is MGHRA, CDR2 YSYEKL. Germline trimming cut 2 bases from V and 2 bases from J; bases unmatched to any gene: 2. The CDR3 covers 16 residues.

The chain uses TRBV5-1 and TRBJ2-6; D call uncertain. The CDR3 totals 17 residues. Trimming cost V 1 base and J 4 bases, with 15 bases left between them. The V gene's germline CDR1 is SGHRS and CDR2 YFSETQ. For the CDR3, the DNA is TGCGCCAGCAGCTTGATGGCTTTAGCTCTCGGGGCCAACGTCCTGACTTTC. This encodes CASSLMALALGANVLTF.